The 12 T cell receptor beta chains below were found in one sample sequenced in a study of blood T cells in healthy people across ages. Alongside a J-beta primer mix, a sample-barcoded 5' primer served in a second PCR lasting roughly 6 to 11 cycles. Each CDR3 protein is one row after TCRdb ran MiXCR on the 5' RACE reads. The top ten clones hold roughly a fifth of a sample with about a million distinct CDR3 sequences, roughly 51% of them seen once. Sequenced input: blood. All receptors come from a woman aged 55-75 years in good health.

This clonotype was recorded at least ten times. The chain has TRBV29-1 and TRBJ2-3, with no clear D. Trimming cost V 4 bases and J 4 bases, with 9 bases left between them. CDR1 SQVTM and CDR2 ANQGSEA come from the germline V gene. The CDR3 is made up of 12 amino acids. The CDR3 bases are TGCAGCGTTGGGTCGAGTGCAGATACGCAGTATTTT. Residues: CSVGSSADTQYF.

The chain uses TRBV28 and TRBJ2-5, with D possibly TRBD2 on 6 matching bases. Gene TRBJ2-7 matches the end of the DNA better, so the J call may be wrong. CDR1 MDHEN and CDR2 SYDVKM come from the germline V gene. This CDR3 spans 13 amino acids. The CDR3, as DNA: TGTGCCAGCAGTTTCCCGGAGGGATTCGAGCAGTACTTC. Its translation is CASSFPEGFEQYF.

This chain joins TRBV20-1 and TRBJ2-2, with 7 positions matching TRBD1. The V and J ends lost 6 bases and 2 bases, in that order; junction bases with no gene match: 12. The V gene's germline CDR1 is DFQATT and CDR2 SNEGSKA (reference sequence). The CDR3 extends over 16 amino acids. The CDR3 reads CSAGTAEITNTGELFF. CDR3 bases: TGCAGTGCGGGGACAGCCGAAATAACTAACACCGGGGAGCTGTTTTTT.

This clonotype was recorded a few times. The V call is TRBV7-2, the J call TRBJ1-2; possible D gene TRBD1, 5 bases. CDR1 is SGHTA and CDR2 is FQGNSA in the germline V gene. The CDR3 covers 12 residues. The V end was cut by 5 bases, the J end by 8 bases, with 12 bases between. For the CDR3, the DNA is TGTGCCAGCAGCAGAGACAGTTGGGGCTACACCTTC. It is translated as CASSRDSWGYTF.

The CDR3 sequence: CASSTPFTGGPHNEQFF. The CDR3 DNA reads as TGTGCCAGTAGTACGCCCTTCACGGGAGGGCCTCACAATGAGCAGTTCTTC. V is TRBV19 and J is TRBJ2-1; 8 positions agree with TRBD2. V gave up 4 bases and J gave up 5 bases; unmatched junction bases: 13. In germline, CDR1 is LNHDA, CDR2 SQIVND (reference sequence). The CDR3 is 17 residues long.

Only a few counts were recorded for this clonotype. The chain links TRBV7-2 to TRBJ2-7, with 9 bases matching TRBD2. Germline values: CDR1 SGHTA, CDR2 FQGNSA. With V trimmed by 2 bases and J by 4 bases, 6 bases remained unmatched. CDR3 length equals 15 residues. CDR3 loop: CASSLFWREGYEQYF. CDR3 DNA sequence: TGTGCCAGCAGCTTATTCTGGCGGGAGGGGTACGAGCAGTACTTC.

The table lists this clonotype with many counts. The rearrangement joins TRBV18 to TRBJ2-6; 7 bases align to TRBD2. The CDR3 covers 16 residues. Trimming cost V 8 bases and J 0 bases; bases outside gene matches: 7. The germline V gene has CDR1 KGHSH and CDR2 LQKENI. The CDR3 DNA follows: TGTGCCAGCAAGCGGGGACTGACCTCTGGGGCCAACGTCCTGACTTTC. Translating it yields CASKRGLTSGANVLTF.

The V call is TRBV29-1, the J call TRBJ2-4; D may be TRBD1 (6 bases). The J call may not be correct, given that the DNA end is closer to TRBJ2-7. The V gene's germline CDR1 is SQVTM and CDR2 ANQGSEA. The CDR3 sequence is 16 residues long. CDR3 sequence: CSVGTRQGPAVYEQYF. The CDR3 DNA follows: TGCAGCGTTGGGACGCGTCAGGGGCCCGCTGTCTACGAGCAGTACTTC.

This rearrangement joins TRBV3-1 to TRBJ1-2; a possible D gene is TRBD1 (5 bases). Germline V gene sequence: CDR1 LGHDT, CDR2 YNNKEL (reference sequence). Trimming shortened V by 1 base and J by 5 bases, and 14 bases separated the two germline ends. CDR3 length equals 15 residues. The CDR3 bases are TGTGCCAGCAGCCAAGGAAACAGGAGAGATTATGGCTACACCTTC. This translates into CASSQGNRRDYGYTF.

The chain joins TRBV6-2 or TRBV6-3 to TRBJ2-7; 9 bases are shared with TRBD2. After removal of 6 bases from V and 6 bases from J, the junction contained 24 bases not matched to a gene. This CDR3 comprises 19 residues. The germline gives CDR1 MNHEY, CDR2 SVGEGT. CDR3 residues: CASRPEREAAPRVYFEQYF. In DNA form, the CDR3 reads TGTGCCAGCAGACCCGAGCGGGAGGCCGCCCCCAGAGTCTACTTCGAGCAGTACTTC.

Remarks on this clonotype: An end of the junction differs from the germline gene, which may be a read error. The rearrangement links TRBV27 to TRBJ2-1; tentatively, D is TRBD2 (6 bases). The CDR3 is made up of 14 amino acids. CDR1 is MNHEY and CDR2 is SMNVEV in the germline V gene (reference sequence). CDR3 nucleotide sequence: TGTGCCAGCAGTTTGGCTAGCGCTTACAGTGAGCAGTTCTTC. This codes for CASSLASAYSEQFF.

The chain uses TRBV25-1 and TRBJ1-4; the D gene is possibly TRBD1 (5 bases). Germline V gene sequence: CDR1 MGHDK, CDR2 SYGVNS. The CDR3 is 13 residues long. Between the trimmed V and J ends, which lost 3 bases and 8 bases, there was a span of 10 bases. This chain's CDR3 is CASSEGQREKLFF. As DNA, the CDR3 is TGTGCCAGCAGTGAGGGGCAGCGGGAAAAACTGTTTTTT.